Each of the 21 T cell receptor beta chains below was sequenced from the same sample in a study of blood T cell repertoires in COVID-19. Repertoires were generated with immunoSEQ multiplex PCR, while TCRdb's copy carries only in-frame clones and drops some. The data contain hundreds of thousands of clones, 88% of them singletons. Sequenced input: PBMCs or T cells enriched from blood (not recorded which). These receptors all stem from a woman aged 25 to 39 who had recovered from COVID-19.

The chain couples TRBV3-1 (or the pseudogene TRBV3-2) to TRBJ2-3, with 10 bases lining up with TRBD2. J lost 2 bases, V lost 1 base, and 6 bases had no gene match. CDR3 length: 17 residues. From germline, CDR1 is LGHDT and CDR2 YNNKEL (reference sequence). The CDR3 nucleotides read TGTGCCAGCAGCCAAGGAGGGAGCGGGAGGGCCACAGATACGCAGTATTTT. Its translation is CASSQGGSGRATDTQYF.

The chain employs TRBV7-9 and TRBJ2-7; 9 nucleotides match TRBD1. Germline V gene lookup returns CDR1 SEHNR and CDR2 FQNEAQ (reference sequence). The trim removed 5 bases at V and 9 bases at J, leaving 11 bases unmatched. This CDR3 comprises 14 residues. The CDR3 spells CASSAGAGTGLQYF. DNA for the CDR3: TGTGCCAGCAGCGCGGGGGCAGGGACAGGGCTGCAGTACTTC.

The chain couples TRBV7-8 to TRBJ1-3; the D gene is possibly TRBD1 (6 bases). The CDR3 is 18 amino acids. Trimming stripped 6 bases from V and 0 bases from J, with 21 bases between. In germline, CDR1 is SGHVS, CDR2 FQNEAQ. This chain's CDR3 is CASSRINLTGYSGNTIYF. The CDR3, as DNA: TGTGCCAGCAGTCGTATCAACTTGACAGGATACTCTGGAAACACCATATATTTT.

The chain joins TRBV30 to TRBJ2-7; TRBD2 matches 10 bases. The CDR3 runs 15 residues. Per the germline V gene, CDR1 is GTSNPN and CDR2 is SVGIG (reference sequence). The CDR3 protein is CGGTSAAGQLNEQYF. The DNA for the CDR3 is TGTGGAGGGACTAGCGCTGCAGGCCAGTTGAACGAGCAGTACTTC.

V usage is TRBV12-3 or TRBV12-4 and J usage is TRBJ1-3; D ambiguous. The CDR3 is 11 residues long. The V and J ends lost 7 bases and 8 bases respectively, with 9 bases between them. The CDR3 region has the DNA TGTGCCAGCACGACTAAACACACCATATATTTT. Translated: CASTTKHTIYF.

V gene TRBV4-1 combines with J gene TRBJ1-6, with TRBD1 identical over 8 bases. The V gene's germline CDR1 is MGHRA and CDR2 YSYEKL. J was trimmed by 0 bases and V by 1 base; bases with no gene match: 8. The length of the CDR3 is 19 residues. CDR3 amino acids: CASSQGRTGTRSYNSPLHF. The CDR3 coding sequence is TGCGCCAGCAGCCAAGGGCGGACAGGGACTCGCTCCTATAATTCACCCCTCCACTTT.

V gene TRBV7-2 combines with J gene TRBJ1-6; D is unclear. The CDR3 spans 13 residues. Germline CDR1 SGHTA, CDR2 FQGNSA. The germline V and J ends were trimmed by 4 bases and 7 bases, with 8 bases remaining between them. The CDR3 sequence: CASSSRLNSPLHF. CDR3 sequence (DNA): TGTGCCAGCAGCTCGAGACTGAATTCACCCCTCCACTTT.

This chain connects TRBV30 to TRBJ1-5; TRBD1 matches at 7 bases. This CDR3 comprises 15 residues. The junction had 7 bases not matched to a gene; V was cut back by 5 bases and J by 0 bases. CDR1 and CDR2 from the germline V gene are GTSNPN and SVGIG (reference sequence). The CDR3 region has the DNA TGTGCCTGGGCTACTCAGGGGGGTAGCAATCAGCCCCAGCATTTT. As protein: CAWATQGGSNQPQHF. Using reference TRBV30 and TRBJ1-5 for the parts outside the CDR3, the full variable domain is SQTIHQWPATLVQPVGSPLSLECTVEGTSNPNLYWYRQAAGRGLQLLFYSVGIGQISSEVPQNLSASRPQDRQFILSSKKLLLSDSGFYLCAWATQGGSNQPQHFGDGTRLSIL.

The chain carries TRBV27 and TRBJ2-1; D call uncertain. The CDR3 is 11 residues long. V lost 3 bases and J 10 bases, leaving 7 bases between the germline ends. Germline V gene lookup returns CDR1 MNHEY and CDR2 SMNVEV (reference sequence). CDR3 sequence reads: CASSFNGEQFF. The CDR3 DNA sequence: TGTGCCAGCAGTTTTAACGGGGAGCAGTTCTTC.

CDR3 sequence: CASSGTSGGRTYEQYF. The CDR3 DNA reads TGTGCCAGCAGCGGGACTAGCGGGGGTCGAACCTACGAGCAGTACTTC. The J gene is TRBJ2-7, the V gene TRBV6-6, with 14 bases identical to TRBD2. The CDR3 contains 16 residues. After removal of 6 bases from V and 2 bases from J, the junction contained 6 bases not matched to a gene. Germline values: CDR1 MNHNY, CDR2 SVGAGI (reference sequence).

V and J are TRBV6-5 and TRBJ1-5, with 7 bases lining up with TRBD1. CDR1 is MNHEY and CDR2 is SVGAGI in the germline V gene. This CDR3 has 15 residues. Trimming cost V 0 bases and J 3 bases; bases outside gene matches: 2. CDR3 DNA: TGTGCCAGCAGTTACTCGGGACAGAACAATCAGCCCCAGCATTTT. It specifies CASSYSGQNNQPQHF.

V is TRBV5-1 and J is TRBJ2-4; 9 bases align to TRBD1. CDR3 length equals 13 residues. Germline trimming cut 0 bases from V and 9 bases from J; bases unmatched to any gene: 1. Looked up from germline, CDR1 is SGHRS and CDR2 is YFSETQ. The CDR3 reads CASSLEGQGIQYF. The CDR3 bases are TGCGCCAGCAGCTTGGAGGGACAGGGCATTCAGTACTTC. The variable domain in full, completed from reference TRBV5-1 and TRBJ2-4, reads KAGVTQTPRYLIKTRGQQVTLSCSPISGHRSVSWYQQTPGQGLQFLFEYFSETQRNKGNFPGRFSGRQFSNSRSEMNVSTLELGDSALYLCASSLEGQGIQYFGAGTRLSVL.

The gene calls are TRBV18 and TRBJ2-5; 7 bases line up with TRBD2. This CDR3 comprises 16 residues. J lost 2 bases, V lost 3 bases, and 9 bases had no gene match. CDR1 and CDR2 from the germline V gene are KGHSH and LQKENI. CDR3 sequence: CASSPLAEGLQETQYF. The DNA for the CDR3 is TGTGCCAGCTCACCCCTAGCGGAGGGGTTGCAAGAGACCCAGTACTTC.

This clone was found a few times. CDR3 bases: TGCGCCAGCAGCGAGAACAGGGACGGAAACACCATATATTTT. Residues: CASSENRDGNTIYF. The chain couples TRBV4-1 to TRBJ1-3; D is perhaps TRBD1 (6 bases). V was cut by 5 bases and J by 4 bases, with 12 bases left in between. CDR1 is MGHRA, CDR2 YSYEKL, per germline. This CDR3 is built from 14 residues.

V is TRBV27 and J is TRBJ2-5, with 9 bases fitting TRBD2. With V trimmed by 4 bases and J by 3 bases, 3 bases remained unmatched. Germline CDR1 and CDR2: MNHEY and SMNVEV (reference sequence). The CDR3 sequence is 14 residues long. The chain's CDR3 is CASSSRLAEETQYF. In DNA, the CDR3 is TGTGCCAGCAGTTCCCGACTAGCGGAAGAGACCCAGTACTTC.

The CDR3 bases are TGTGCCAGCAGCGCTAGCGGGCTTGCTAGGGGTGAGCAGTTCTTC. Translated, it gives CASSASGLARGEQFF. This sequence joins TRBV9 and TRBJ2-1, with TRBD2 matching 8 bases. The junction had 11 bases not matched to a gene; V was cut back by 3 bases and J by 9 bases. The CDR3 has 15 amino acids. Germline loops: CDR1 SGDLS, CDR2 YYNGEE.

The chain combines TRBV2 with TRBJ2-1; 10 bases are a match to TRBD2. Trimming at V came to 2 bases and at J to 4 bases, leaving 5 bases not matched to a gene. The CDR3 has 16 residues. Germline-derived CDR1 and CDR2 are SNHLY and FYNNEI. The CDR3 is CASSELAGAGYNEQFF. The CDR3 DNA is TGTGCCAGCAGTGAACTAGCGGGAGCTGGGTACAATGAGCAGTTCTTC.

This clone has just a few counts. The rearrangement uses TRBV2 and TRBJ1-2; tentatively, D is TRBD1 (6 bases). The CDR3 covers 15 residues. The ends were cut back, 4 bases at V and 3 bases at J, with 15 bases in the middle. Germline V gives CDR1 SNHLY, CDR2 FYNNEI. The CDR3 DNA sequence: TGTGCCAGCAGTGGATTACAGGGTAGGGACTATGGCTACACCTTC. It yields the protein CASSGLQGRDYGYTF.

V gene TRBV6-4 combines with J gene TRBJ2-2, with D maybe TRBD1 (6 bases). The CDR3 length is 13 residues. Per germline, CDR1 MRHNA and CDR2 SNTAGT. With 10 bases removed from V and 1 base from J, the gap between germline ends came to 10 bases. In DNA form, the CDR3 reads TGTGCCAACCGGACAGAGAACACCGGGGAGCTGTTTTTT. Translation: CANRTENTGELFF.

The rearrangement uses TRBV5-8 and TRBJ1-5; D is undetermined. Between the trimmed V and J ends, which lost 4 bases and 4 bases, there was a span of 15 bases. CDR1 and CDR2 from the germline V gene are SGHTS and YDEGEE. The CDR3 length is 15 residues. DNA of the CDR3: TGTGCCAGCAGCCGAGAATTGCGGGCTAATCAGCCCCAGCATTTT. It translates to CASSRELRANQPQHF. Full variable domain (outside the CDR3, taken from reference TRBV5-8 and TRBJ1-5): EAGVTQSPTHLIKTRGQQATLRCSPISGHTSVYWYQQALGLGLQFLLWYDEGEERNRGNFPPRFSGRQFPNYSSELNVNALELEDSALYLCASSRELRANQPQHFGDGTRLSIL.

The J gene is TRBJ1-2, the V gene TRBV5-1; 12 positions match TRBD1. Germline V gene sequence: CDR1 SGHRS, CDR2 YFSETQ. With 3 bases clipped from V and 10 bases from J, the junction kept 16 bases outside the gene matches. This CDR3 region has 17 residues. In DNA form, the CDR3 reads TGCGCCAGCAGCTCCTATCCCCCTTCCGGGACAGGGGGCGACTACACCTTC. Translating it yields CASSSYPPSGTGGDYTF.